This T cell receptor beta chain came from a study of identical twins. This clonotype came up a few times. Its antigen is as yet unknown. From germline, CDR1 is SQVTM and CDR2 ANQGSEA. The CDR3 is made up of 16 amino acids. Trimming shortened V by 7 bases and J by 1 base, and 22 bases separated the two germline ends. Notes on the study in general: Cord blood beta clonotypes that were abundant carried fewer insertions, and memory repertoires showed no such trend. Researchers reported weaker excess twin sharing in beta out-of-frame sequences.

MiXCR was run by TCRdb on the 5' RACE reads, yielding one entry per CDR3 protein. This table has 450,000 or so distinct CDR3 sequences, about 14% appearing once. In addition, the sample was reused for a study of yellow fever vaccine responses in identical twins.

The sequence was collected from a woman aged 18 to 35 in good health. This chain uses TRBV29-1 with TRBJ2-5; maybe TRBD2 (6 bases). Sequenced: CD4+ T cells sorted from blood. The CDR3 loop is CSAIWAGFAGQETQYF. The CDR3 coding sequence is TGCAGCGCTATCTGGGCGGGGTTTGCCGGCCAAGAGACCCAGTACTTC.